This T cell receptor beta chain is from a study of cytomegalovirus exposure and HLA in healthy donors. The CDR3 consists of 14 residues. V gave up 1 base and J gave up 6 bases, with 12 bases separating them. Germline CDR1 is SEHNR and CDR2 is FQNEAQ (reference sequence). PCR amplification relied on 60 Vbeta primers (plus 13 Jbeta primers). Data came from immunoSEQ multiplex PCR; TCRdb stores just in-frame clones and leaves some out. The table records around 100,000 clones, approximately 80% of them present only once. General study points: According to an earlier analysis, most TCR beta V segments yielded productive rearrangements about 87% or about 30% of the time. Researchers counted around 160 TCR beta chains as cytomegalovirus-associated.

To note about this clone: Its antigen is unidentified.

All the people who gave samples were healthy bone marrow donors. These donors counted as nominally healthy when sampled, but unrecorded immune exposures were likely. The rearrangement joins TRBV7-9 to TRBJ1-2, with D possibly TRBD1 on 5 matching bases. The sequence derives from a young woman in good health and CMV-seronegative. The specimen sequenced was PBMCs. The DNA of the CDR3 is TGTGCCAGCAGCTTAGTTGGAGACAGAAATGGCTACACCTTC. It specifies CASSLVGDRNGYTF.